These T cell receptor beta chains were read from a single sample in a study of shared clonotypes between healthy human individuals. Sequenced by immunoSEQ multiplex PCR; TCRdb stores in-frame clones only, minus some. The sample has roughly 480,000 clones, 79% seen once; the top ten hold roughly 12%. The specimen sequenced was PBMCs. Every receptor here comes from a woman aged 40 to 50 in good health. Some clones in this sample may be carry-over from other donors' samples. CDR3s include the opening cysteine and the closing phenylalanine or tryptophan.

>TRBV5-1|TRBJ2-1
CASSRTASGYNEQFF
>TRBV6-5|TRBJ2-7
CASSPTGETYEQYF
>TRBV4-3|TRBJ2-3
CASSQQTSGGLTDTQYF
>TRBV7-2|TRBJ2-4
CASSPGQKNIQYF
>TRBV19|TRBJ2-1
CASSPWEGGSYNEQFF
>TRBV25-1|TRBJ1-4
CASSETGIGEKLFF
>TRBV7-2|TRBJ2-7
CASSRTGGEQYF
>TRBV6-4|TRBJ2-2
CASSDSSLESTGELFF
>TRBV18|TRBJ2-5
CASSPGQGGETQYF
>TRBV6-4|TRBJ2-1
CASSDSSGSGNNEQFF
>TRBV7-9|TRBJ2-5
CASSPTRREWDNQETQYF
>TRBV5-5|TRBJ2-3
CASSLASGRARDTQYF
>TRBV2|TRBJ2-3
CASTGTNTDTQYF